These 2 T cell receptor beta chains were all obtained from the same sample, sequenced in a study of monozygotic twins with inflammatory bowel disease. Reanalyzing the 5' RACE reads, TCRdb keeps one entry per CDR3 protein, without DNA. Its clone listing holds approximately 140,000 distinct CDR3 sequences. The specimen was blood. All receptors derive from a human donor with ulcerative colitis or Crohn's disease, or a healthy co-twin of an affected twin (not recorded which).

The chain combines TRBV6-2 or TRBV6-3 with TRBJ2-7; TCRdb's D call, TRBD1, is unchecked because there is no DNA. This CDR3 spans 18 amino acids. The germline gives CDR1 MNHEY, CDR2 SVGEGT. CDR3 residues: CASSYPPFGEMSSYEQYF.

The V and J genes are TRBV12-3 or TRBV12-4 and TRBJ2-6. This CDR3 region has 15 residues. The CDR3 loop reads CASSLDGSGANVLTF.